This TCR beta chain is drawn from a study of blood T cells in healthy people across ages. A J-beta primer mix and a sample-barcoded 5' primer were used in a second PCR of roughly 7 to 12 cycles. TCRdb redid the calling of the 5' RACE reads with MiXCR, one entry per CDR3 protein. The table has some 700,000 distinct CDR3 sequences, 20% to 25% seen once. CDR3 length equals 14 residues. The germline V gene encodes CDR1 SGHTA and CDR2 FQGNSA. V was pared by 1 base and J by 4 bases, with 8 bases between. V is TRBV7-2 and J is TRBJ2-1; D is uncertain. The TCR was taken from a man between 70 and 80 years old in good health. The specimen sequenced was blood. The CDR3 nucleotides read TGTGCCAGCAGCTTAGTACCTACATACAATGAGCAGTTCTTC. This codes for CASSLVPTYNEQFF. The full variable domain, in which reference TRBV7-2 and TRBJ2-1 provide the parts outside the CDR3, is GAGVSQSPSNKVTEKGKDVELRCDPISGHTALYWYRQSLGQGLEFLIYFQGNSAPDKSGLPSDRFSAERTGGSVSTLTIQRTQQEDSAVYLCASSLVPTYNEQFFGPGTRLTVL.